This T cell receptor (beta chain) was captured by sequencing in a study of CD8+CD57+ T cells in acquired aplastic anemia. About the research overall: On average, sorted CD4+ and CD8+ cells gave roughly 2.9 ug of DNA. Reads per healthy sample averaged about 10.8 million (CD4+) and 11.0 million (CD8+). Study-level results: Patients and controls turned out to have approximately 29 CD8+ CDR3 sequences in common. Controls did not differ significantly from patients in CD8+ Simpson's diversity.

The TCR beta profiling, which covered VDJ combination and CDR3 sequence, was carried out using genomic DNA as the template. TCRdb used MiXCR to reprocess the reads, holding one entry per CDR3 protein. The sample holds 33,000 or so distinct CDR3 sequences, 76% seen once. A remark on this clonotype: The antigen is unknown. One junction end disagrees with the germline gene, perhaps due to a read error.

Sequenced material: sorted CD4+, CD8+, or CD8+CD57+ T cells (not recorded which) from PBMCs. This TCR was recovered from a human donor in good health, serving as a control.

CDR3 loop: CATSRDRASYEQYF. Written as DNA, the CDR3 is TGTGCCACCAGTAGAGACAGGGCATCCTACGAGCAGTACTTC. The V call is TRBV15, the J call TRBJ2-7, with 7 nucleotides matching TRBD1. Germline loops: CDR1 LNHNV, CDR2 YYDKDF (reference sequence). The CDR3 has 14 residues.